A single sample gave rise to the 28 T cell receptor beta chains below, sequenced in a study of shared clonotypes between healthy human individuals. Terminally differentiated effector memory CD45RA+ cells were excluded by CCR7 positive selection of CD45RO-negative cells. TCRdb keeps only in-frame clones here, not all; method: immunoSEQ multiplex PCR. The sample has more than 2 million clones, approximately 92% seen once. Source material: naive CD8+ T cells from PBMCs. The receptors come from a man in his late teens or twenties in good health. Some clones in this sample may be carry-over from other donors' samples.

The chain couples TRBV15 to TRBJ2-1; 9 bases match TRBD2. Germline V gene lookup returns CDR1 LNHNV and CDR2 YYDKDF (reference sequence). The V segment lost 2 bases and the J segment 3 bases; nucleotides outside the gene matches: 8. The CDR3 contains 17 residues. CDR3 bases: TGTGCCACCAGCAGATTGGCTCTAGCGGGGAACTACAATGAGCAGTTCTTC. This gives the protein CATSRLALAGNYNEQFF.

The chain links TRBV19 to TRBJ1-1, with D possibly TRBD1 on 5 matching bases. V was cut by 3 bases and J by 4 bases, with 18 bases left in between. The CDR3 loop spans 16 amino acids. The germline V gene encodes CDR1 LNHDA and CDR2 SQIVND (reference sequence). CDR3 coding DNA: TGTGCCAGTAGTATTCCTCCGTGGGGGGAAAGCACTGAAGCTTTCTTT. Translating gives CASSIPPWGESTEAFF.

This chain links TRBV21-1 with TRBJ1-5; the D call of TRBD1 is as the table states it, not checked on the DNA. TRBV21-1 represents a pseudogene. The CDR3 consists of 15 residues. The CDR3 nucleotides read TGTGCCAGCAGCAACCTCCGGGACAAAAATCAGCCCCAGCATTTT. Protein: CASSNLRDKNQPQHF.

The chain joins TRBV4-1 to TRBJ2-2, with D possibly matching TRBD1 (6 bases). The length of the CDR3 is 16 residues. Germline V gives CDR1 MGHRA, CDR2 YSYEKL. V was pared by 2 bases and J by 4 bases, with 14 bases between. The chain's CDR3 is CASSQRYRESTGELFF. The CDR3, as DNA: TGCGCCAGCAGCCAACGATACAGGGAGTCCACCGGGGAGCTGTTTTTT.

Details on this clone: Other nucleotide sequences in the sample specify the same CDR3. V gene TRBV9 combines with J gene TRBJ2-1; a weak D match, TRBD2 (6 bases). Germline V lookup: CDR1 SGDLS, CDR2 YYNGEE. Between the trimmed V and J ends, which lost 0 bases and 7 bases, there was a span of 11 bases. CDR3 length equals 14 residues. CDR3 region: CASSVGGTSNEQFF. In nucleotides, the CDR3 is TGTGCCAGCAGCGTAGGTGGGACTTCGAATGAGCAGTTCTTC.

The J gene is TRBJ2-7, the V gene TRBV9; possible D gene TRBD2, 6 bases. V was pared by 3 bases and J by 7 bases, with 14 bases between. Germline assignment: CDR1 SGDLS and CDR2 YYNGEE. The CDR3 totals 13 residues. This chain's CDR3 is CASSDSGAGEQYF. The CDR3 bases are TGTGCCAGCAGCGACTCGGGAGCCGGGGAGCAGTACTTC.

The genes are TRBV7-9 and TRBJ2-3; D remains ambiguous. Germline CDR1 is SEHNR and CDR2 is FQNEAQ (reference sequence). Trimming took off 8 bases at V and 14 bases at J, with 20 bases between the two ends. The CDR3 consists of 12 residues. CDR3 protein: CASGFDGLSRYF. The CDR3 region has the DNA TGTGCCAGCGGATTTGACGGCCTTTCTCGGTATTTT.

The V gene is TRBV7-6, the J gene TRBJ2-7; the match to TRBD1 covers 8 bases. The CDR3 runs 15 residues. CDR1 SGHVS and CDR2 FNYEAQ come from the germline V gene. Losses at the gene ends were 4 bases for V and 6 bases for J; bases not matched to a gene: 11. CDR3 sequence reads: CASSSSGQGVREQYF. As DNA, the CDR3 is TGTGCCAGCAGCTCGTCAGGACAGGGTGTACGCGAGCAGTACTTC.

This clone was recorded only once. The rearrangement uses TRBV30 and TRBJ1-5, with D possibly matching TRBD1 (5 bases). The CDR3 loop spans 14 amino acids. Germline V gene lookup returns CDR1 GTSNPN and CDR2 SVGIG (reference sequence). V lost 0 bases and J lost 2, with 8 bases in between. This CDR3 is CAWSVGRGNQPQHF. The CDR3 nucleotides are TGTGCCTGGAGTGTCGGCAGGGGCAATCAGCCCCAGCATTTT.

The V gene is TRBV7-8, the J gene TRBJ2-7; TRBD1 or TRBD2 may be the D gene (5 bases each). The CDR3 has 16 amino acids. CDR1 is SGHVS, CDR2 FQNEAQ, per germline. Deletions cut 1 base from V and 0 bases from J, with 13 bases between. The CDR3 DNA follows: TGTGCCAGCAGCTTAGGGGGCCCACTAGTCTCCTACGAGCAGTACTTC. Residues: CASSLGGPLVSYEQYF.

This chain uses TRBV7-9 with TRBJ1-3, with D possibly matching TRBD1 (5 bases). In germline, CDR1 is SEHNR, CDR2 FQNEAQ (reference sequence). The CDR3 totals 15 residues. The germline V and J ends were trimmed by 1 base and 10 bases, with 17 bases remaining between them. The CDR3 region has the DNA TGTGCCAGCAGCTTAGATACAGGAGCCTGGGGGACCATATATTTT. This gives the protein CASSLDTGAWGTIYF.

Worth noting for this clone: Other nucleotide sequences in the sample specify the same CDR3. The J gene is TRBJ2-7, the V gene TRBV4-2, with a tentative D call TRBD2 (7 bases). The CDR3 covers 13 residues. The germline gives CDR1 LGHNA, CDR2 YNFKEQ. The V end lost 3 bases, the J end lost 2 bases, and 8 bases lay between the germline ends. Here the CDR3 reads CASSQRGPYEQYF. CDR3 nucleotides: TGTGCCAGCAGCCAGCGGGGGCCCTACGAGCAGTACTTC.

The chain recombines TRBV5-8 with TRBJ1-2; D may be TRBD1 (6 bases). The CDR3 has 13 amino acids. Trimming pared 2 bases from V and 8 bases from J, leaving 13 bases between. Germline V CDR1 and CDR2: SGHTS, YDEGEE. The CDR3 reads CASSFGGGRGYTF. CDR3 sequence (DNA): TGTGCCAGCAGCTTCGGTGGGGGGCGCGGCTACACCTTC.

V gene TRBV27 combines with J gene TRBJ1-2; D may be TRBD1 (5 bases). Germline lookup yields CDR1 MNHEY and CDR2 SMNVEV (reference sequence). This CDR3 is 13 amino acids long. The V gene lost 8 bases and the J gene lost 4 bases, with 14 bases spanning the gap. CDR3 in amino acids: CASRDAVGYGYTF. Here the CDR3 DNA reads TGTGCCAGCCGGGACGCAGTGGGCTATGGCTACACCTTC.

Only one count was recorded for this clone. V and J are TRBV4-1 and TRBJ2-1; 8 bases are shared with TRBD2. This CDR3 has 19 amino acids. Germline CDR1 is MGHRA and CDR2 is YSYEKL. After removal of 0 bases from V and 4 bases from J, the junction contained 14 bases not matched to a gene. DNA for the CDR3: TGCGCCAGCAGCCAAGATCTGGGGACACTAGCGGCACTTTACAATGAGCAGTTCTTC. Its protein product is CASSQDLGTLAALYNEQFF.

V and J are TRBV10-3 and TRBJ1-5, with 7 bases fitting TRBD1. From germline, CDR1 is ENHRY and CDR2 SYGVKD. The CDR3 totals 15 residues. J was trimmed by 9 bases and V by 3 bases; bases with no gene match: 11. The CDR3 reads CAISDKTGSFWPQHF. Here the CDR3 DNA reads TGTGCCATCAGTGACAAGACAGGGTCCTTTTGGCCCCAGCATTTT.

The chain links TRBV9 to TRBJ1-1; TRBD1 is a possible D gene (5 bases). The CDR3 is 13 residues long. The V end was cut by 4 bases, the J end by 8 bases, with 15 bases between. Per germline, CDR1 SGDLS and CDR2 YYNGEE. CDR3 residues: CASSPTGGMEAFF. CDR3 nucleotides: TGTGCCAGCAGCCCCACCGGGGGGATGGAAGCTTTCTTT.

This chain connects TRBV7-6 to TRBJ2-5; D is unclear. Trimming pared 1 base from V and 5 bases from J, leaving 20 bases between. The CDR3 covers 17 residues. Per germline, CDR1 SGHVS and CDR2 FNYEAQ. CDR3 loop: CASSLDQVGLLAETQYF. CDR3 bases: TGTGCCAGCAGCTTAGATCAAGTTGGGCTCCTCGCGGAGACCCAGTACTTC. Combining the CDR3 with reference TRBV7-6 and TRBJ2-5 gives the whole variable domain GAGVSQSPRYKVTKRGQDVALRCDPISGHVSLYWYRQALGQGPEFLTYFNYEAQQDKSGLPNDRFSAERPEGSISTLTIQRTEQRDSAMYRCASSLDQVGLLAETQYFGPGTRLLVL.

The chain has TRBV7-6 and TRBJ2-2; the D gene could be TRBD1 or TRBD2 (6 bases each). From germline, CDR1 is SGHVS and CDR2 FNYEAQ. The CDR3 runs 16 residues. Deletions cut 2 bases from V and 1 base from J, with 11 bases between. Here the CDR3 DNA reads TGTGCCAGCAGCTTATCTGCGGGACAGAACACCGGGGAGCTGTTTTTT. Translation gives CASSLSAGQNTGELFF.

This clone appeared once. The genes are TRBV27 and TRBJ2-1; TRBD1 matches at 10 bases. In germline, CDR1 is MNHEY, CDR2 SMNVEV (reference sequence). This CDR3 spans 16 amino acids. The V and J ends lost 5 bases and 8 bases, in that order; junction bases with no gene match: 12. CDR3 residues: CASSTYPGTGDHEQFF. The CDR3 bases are TGTGCCAGCAGTACCTACCCCGGGACAGGGGATCATGAGCAGTTCTTC.

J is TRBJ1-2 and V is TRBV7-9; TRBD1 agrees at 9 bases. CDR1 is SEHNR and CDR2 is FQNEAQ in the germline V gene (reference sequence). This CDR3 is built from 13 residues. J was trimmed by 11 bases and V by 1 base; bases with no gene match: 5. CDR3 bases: TGTGCCAGCAGCTTAGGTGTAGGGACAGGGTACACCTTC. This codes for CASSLGVGTGYTF. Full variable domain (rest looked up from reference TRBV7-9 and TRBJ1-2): DTGVSQNPRHKITKRGQNVTFRCDPISEHNRLYWYRQTLGQGPEFLTYFQNEAQLEKSRLLSDRFSAERPKGSFSTLEIQRTEQGDSAMYLCASSLGVGTGYTFGSGTRLTVV.

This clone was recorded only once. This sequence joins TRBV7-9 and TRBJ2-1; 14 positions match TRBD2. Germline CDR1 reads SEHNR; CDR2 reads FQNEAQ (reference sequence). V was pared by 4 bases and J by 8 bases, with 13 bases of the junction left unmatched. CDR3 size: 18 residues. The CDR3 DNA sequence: TGTGCCAGCAGCTCCTCCACTCCCGGGACTAGCGGGAGACATGAGCAGTTCTTC. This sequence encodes CASSSSTPGTSGRHEQFF.

The CDR3 coding sequence is TGCGCCAGCAACCCATTGCAGGGTGCGGGACTGATCACAGATACGCAGTATTTT. It is translated as CASNPLQGAGLITDTQYF. The V and J genes are TRBV4-1 and TRBJ2-3, with D tentatively TRBD2 (6 bases). Deletions cut 7 bases from V and 2 bases from J, with 25 bases between. Germline V gene lookup returns CDR1 MGHRA and CDR2 YSYEKL. The CDR3 is 18 residues long.

As DNA, the CDR3 is TGTGCCAGCAGCCGGTACAGGGGTCTCTACAATGAGCAGTTCTTC. Translated, it gives CASSRYRGLYNEQFF. V usage is TRBV11-1 and J usage is TRBJ2-1, with 7 bases lining up with TRBD1. Looked up from germline, CDR1 is SGHAT and CDR2 is FQDESV (reference sequence). The CDR3 extends over 15 amino acids. V trimming: 5 bases; J trimming: 3 bases; junction bases outside the gene matches: 7.

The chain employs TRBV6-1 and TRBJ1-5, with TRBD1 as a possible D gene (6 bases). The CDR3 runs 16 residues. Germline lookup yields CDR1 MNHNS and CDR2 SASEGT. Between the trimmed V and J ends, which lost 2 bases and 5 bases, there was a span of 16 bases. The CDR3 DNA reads TGTGCCAGCAGTGAACATTCAGGGGTTGATTATCAGCCCCAGCATTTT. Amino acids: CASSEHSGVDYQPQHF.

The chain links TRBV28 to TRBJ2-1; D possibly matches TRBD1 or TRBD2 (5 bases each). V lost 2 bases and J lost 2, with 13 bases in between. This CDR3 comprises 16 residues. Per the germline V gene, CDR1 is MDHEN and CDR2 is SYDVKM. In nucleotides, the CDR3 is TGTGCCAGCAGTTTAGTGTGGGGGAGCGCCTACAATGAGCAGTTCTTC. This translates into CASSLVWGSAYNEQFF.

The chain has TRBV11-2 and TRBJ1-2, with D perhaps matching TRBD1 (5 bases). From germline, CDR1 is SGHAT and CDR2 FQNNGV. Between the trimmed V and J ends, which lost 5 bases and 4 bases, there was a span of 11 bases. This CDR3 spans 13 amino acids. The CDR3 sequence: CASSGDGIYGYTF. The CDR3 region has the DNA TGTGCCAGCAGCGGGGACGGAATCTATGGCTACACCTTC.

The CDR3 region is CASSLATDGTYEQYF. The CDR3 DNA sequence: TGTGCCAGCAGTTTGGCGACGGACGGGACCTACGAGCAGTACTTC. The chain combines TRBV27 with TRBJ2-7, with D possibly being TRBD2 (5 bases). The CDR3 runs to 15 residues. Germline V lookup: CDR1 MNHEY, CDR2 SMNVEV (reference sequence). V lost 3 bases, J lost 2 bases, and 14 bases lay in between.